A selection of T cell receptor beta chains follows, all from one sample in a study of T-cell memory formation after mild COVID-19. A single record per CDR3 protein comes from TCRdb applying MiXCR to the 5' RACE reads. The sample has fewer than 400,000 distinct CDR3 sequences, around a sixth seen once; the top ten hold roughly 21%. Sequencing used PBMCs or a T cell subset sorted from them (not recorded which). The receptors come from a young man who had mild COVID-19 (a few samples of this study predate the infection). Cell type and time point are not known. Each CDR3 is given with its conserved first and last residue. D genes are given only for firm matches. Expanded clones get a size class; other rows say once, few or many, or leave the size out.

clone size,J gene,D gene,V gene,CDR3 protein,CDR3 DNA
few,TRBJ2-7,TRBD1,TRBV7-8,CASSSGQGKALEQYF,TGTGCCAGCAGCTCGGGACAGGGGAAGGCCCTCGAGCAGTACTTC
-,TRBJ1-5,-,TRBV11-2,CASSKGLSNQPQHF,TGTGCCAGCAGCAAGGGTCTGAGCAATCAGCCCCAGCATTTT
few,TRBJ1-2,-,TRBV12-3/TRBV12-4,CASSLSIGGFGYTF,TGTGCCAGCAGTTTAAGTATCGGGGGATTCGGCTACACCTTC
-,TRBJ2-1,-,TRBV2,CASSAGTAREQFF,TGTGCCAGCAGTGCCGGGACCGCCAGGGAGCAGTTCTTC
-,TRBJ2-6,-,TRBV6-2/TRBV6-3,CASSRRTSGANVLTF,TGTGCCAGCAGTAGGAGAACCTCTGGGGCCAACGTCCTGACTTTC
many,TRBJ2-7,TRBD2,TRBV5-4,CASSFGSGGPSSYEQYF,TGTGCCAGCAGCTTTGGTAGCGGGGGGCCGAGCTCCTACGAGCAGTACTTC
-,TRBJ2-5,TRBD1,TRBV9,CASSASGGNQETQYF,TGTGCCAGCAGCGCCTCAGGGGGAAACCAAGAGACCCAGTACTTC
few,TRBJ2-1,-,TRBV12-3/TRBV12-4,CASSPTLTTGDEQFF,TGTGCCAGCAGCCCGACTCTTACCACGGGGGATGAGCAGTTCTTC
-,TRBJ2-3,-,TRBV25-1,CASRLGVAQYF,TGTGCCAGCAGGTTAGGGGTTGCGCAGTATTTT
-,TRBJ2-3,TRBD2,TRBV2,CASRDSGTHGTQYF,TGTGCCAGCAGAGATAGCGGGACGCATGGTACGCAGTATTTT
many,TRBJ2-2,TRBD1,TRBV5-1,CASSSRDRATGELFF,TGCGCCAGCAGCTCCCGGGACAGGGCCACCGGGGAGCTGTTTTTT
once,TRBJ2-7,-,TRBV27,CASSLRGPSYEQYF,TGTGCCAGCAGTTTAAGGGGACCTTCCTACGAGCAGTACTTC
-,TRBJ2-7,-,TRBV5-6,CASSVGRSYEQYF,TGTGCCAGCAGCGTTGGAAGGTCCTACGAGCAGTACTTC
-,TRBJ2-5,TRBD2,TRBV7-2,CASTSGLAGRQETQYF,TGTGCCAGCACCTCGGGACTAGCGGGGAGACAAGAGACCCAGTACTTC
few,TRBJ2-5,-,TRBV5-1,CASSPGQWQETQYF,TGCGCCAGCAGCCCTGGACAGTGGCAAGAGACCCAGTACTTC
-,TRBJ1-1,-,TRBV7-6,CASSFPGPNTEAFF,TGTGCCAGCAGCTTCCCCGGGCCTAACACTGAAGCTTTCTTT
-,TRBJ2-2,-,TRBV7-6,CASTSPANTGELFF,TGTGCCAGCACATCGCCCGCGAACACCGGGGAGCTGTTTTTT
few,TRBJ1-1,-,TRBV9,CASSPIGWTEAFF,TGTGCCAGCAGCCCCATAGGGTGGACTGAAGCTTTCTTT